The 17 T cell receptor beta chains below all came from one sample that was sequenced in a study of Ad26.COV2.S vaccination and SARS-CoV-2 variants (dated by TCRdb to about 2021). Library preparation used the immunoSEQ multiplex PCR assay. TCRdb holds this immuneACCESS table with in-frame rearrangements only. Some clones are missing; in checked studies, unresolved V genes explain under half, and the rest has no known cause. The sample table lists approximately 340,000 clones, about 90% of them with a count of one. The top ten constitute 3.9% of the sample. What the time point label conveys for this sample: individuals recovered from natural SARS-CoV-2 infection. This sample comprised peripheral blood, obtained after recovery from COVID-19. The receptor source for this set is a human donor who had recovered from COVID-19.

DNA for the CDR3: TGTGCCAGCAGTTTAGCAGGCGGCAAACTGTTTTTT. It specifies CASSLAGGKLFF. V and J are TRBV28 and TRBJ1-4; unclear D gene. The germline V and J ends were trimmed by 2 bases and 11 bases, with 9 bases remaining between them. Germline CDR1 MDHEN, CDR2 SYDVKM. The CDR3 extends over 12 amino acids.

The chain is built from TRBV6-6 and TRBJ1-2, with TRBD1 matching 11 bases. J was trimmed by 6 bases and V by 2 bases; bases with no gene match: 5. The CDR3 is 15 amino acids. Germline V gene data show CDR1 as MNHNY and CDR2 as SVGAGI (reference sequence). The DNA of the CDR3 is TGTGCCAGCAGTTACCCGGGACAGGGGGTAGATGGCTACACCTTC. Translating gives CASSYPGQGVDGYTF.

V usage is TRBV21-1 and J usage is TRBJ2-7; the DNA was not compared with TRBD2, the D call given in the table. TRBV21-1 is given as a pseudogene. This CDR3 spans 14 amino acids. CDR3 amino acids: CASLTLAGVSEQYF. The CDR3 nucleotides are TGTGCCAGCCTTACACTAGCGGGGGTAAGTGAGCAGTACTTC.

The V call is TRBV13, the J call TRBJ1-2; 8 bases align to TRBD1. Trimming took 5 bases from V and 6 from J; bases not matched to a gene: 14. Germline loops: CDR1 PRHDT, CDR2 FYEKMQ (reference sequence). The CDR3 runs to 16 residues. CDR3 coding DNA: TGTGCCAGCAGCCCCCACTTGGGACAGGCCTTGGATGGCTACACCTTC. Its translation: CASSPHLGQALDGYTF.

J is TRBJ1-2 and V is TRBV5-6, with 8 bases fitting TRBD1. CDR1 SGHDT and CDR2 YYEEEE come from the germline V gene. V lost 2 bases to trimming and J lost 7 bases; unmatched junction nucleotides: 16. The CDR3 runs 17 residues. Here the CDR3 reads CASSFSYPDRVEFGYTF. As DNA, the CDR3 is TGTGCCAGCAGCTTTAGTTACCCGGACAGGGTTGAATTTGGCTACACCTTC.

The CDR3 DNA is TGTGCCAGCAGCTTAACTGTGGCCCCTCACGACGAGCAGTACTTC. The encoded protein is CASSLTVAPHDEQYF. The rearrangement joins TRBV7-8 to TRBJ2-7, with D uncertain. The germline CDR1 and CDR2 sequences are SGHVS and FQNEAQ. The germline V and J ends were trimmed by 2 bases and 5 bases, with 16 bases remaining between them. The CDR3 runs to 15 residues.

The chain combines TRBV7-2 with TRBJ2-5, with D unresolved. Trimming stripped 0 bases from V and 7 bases from J, with 9 bases between. The germline V gene encodes CDR1 SGHTA and CDR2 FQGNSA. The CDR3 runs to 13 residues. CDR3 sequence: CASSLAQLLTQYF. CDR3 nucleotides: TGTGCCAGCAGCTTAGCGCAGCTATTGACCCAGTACTTC.

J is TRBJ2-7 and V is TRBV3-1 (or the pseudogene TRBV3-2); D might be TRBD1 or TRBD2, each matching 6 bases. Trimming stripped 3 bases from V and 5 bases from J, with 14 bases between. This CDR3 contains 14 residues. CDR1 is LGHDT, CDR2 YNNKEL, per germline (reference sequence). CDR3 in DNA: TGTGCCAGCAGCCACCGAGGGGGGAACGACGAGCAGTACTTC. Translating it yields CASSHRGGNDEQYF.

The chain joins TRBV29-1 to TRBJ1-1; D is perhaps TRBD1 (6 bases). CDR3 length: 17 residues. Per the germline V gene, CDR1 is SQVTM and CDR2 is ANQGSEA. Trimming took off 1 base at V and 1 base at J, with 19 bases between the two ends. CDR3 DNA: TGCAGCGTTGAAGGGCGGGGGCGTAGGAGTGAGAACACTGAAGCTTTCTTT. Translation gives CSVEGRGRRSENTEAFF.

V usage is TRBV9 and J usage is TRBJ1-2; D is possibly TRBD1 (5 bases). Germline assignment: CDR1 SGDLS and CDR2 YYNGEE. Trimming shortened V by 4 bases and J by 5 bases, and 18 bases separated the two germline ends. The CDR3 is 15 residues long. DNA of the CDR3: TGTGCCAGCAGCCCGGGAGGAGGGGTATCTTATGGCTACACCTTC. This sequence encodes CASSPGGGVSYGYTF.

V usage is TRBV9 and J usage is TRBJ1-2; TRBD1 matches at 8 bases. In germline, CDR1 is SGDLS, CDR2 YYNGEE. Losses at the gene ends were 0 bases for V and 4 bases for J; bases not matched to a gene: 2. The CDR3 sequence is 14 residues long. This CDR3 is CASSVDGTGYGYTF. CDR3 nucleotide sequence: TGTGCCAGCAGCGTAGACGGGACAGGCTATGGCTACACCTTC.

This sequence joins TRBV4-3 and TRBJ2-1; TRBD2 is a possible D gene (7 bases). From germline, CDR1 is LGHNA and CDR2 YSLEER. V was cut by 1 base and J by 5 bases, with 15 bases left in between. This CDR3 is built from 16 residues. The CDR3 loop is CASSQGARGRNNEQFF. CDR3 DNA: TGCGCCAGCAGCCAAGGAGCGCGGGGGCGGAACAATGAGCAGTTCTTC.

The chain links TRBV21-1 to TRBJ2-7. TRBV21-1 is flagged as a pseudogene. This CDR3 region has 15 residues. CDR3 sequence: CASSKVTGAAYEQYF. DNA of the CDR3: TGTGCCAGCAGCAAAGTAACGGGGGCGGCTTACGAGCAGTACTTC.

This chain uses TRBV27 with TRBJ1-2, with 8 bases identical to TRBD1. Germline V gives CDR1 MNHEY, CDR2 SMNVEV (reference sequence). V lost 8 bases to trimming and J lost 5 bases; unmatched junction nucleotides: 4. The CDR3 runs 12 residues. DNA of the CDR3: TGTGCCAGCGGAGACAGGGGATATGGCTACACCTTC. Residues: CASGDRGYGYTF.

The rearrangement links TRBV5-1 to TRBJ1-2, with D possibly being TRBD1 (5 bases). V shed 4 bases and J shed 0 bases, with 16 bases lying between them. Per the germline V gene, CDR1 is SGHRS and CDR2 is YFSETQ. The CDR3 covers 16 residues. The CDR3 is CASSRDWGLANYGYTF. As DNA, the CDR3 is TGCGCCAGCAGCCGCGATTGGGGACTGGCTAACTATGGCTACACCTTC.

The chain employs TRBV6-5 and TRBJ2-7; the match to TRBD1 covers 8 bases. The ends lost 3 bases at V and 6 bases at J; junction bases unmatched: 10. Looked up from germline, CDR1 is MNHEY and CDR2 is SVGAGI. This CDR3 region has 15 residues. Here the CDR3 reads CASSYTGGTSREQYF. The CDR3 DNA follows: TGTGCCAGCAGTTATACAGGGGGGACCTCCCGCGAGCAGTACTTC.

The CDR3 is CASSEVAGQGAFTEAFF. The CDR3 DNA sequence: TGTGCCAGCAGTGAAGTTGCCGGGCAGGGGGCATTCACTGAAGCTTTCTTT. The J gene is TRBJ1-1, the V gene TRBV6-1; 8 bases are shared with TRBD1. This CDR3 contains 17 residues. The germline V gene has CDR1 MNHNS and CDR2 SASEGT. J gave up 4 bases and V 1 base, and 11 bases lay outside the gene matches.